These 9 T cell receptor beta chains share one sample of origin, sequenced in a study of T cell responses to AZD1222 COVID-19 vaccine (dated by TCRdb to 2020 to 2023). Library method: the immunoSEQ multiplex PCR assay. Here the immuneACCESS table is served through TCRdb, limited to in-frame sequences with V and J called. Missing clones are a known gap in these copies; in checked studies unresolved V genes cover under half, and the rest lacks a known reason. The sample includes roughly 170,000 clones, with approximately 91% observed a single time. Around 1.8% of the sample goes to the ten largest clones. The label giving this sample's time point can be read as: baseline before first vaccination. The sample here was peripheral blood, taken on day 0 of AZD1222 vaccination. The source is an adult in good health.

The chain carries TRBV14 and TRBJ1-2; no reliable D call. Per the germline V gene, CDR1 is SGHDN and CDR2 is FVKESK. There are 15 residues in the CDR3. Trimming shortened V by 0 bases and J by 8 bases, and 16 bases separated the two germline ends. This chain's CDR3 is CASSQDWPQSIGYTF. The CDR3 nucleotides are TGTGCCAGCAGCCAAGATTGGCCCCAATCAATCGGCTACACCTTC.

The rearrangement links TRBV18 to TRBJ1-5, with D maybe TRBD1 (5 bases). The CDR3 is 14 amino acids. Germline V gene lookup returns CDR1 KGHSH and CDR2 LQKENI. Trimming removed 3 bases at V and 3 bases at J, with 9 bases between. CDR3 region: CASSPQGINQPQHF. CDR3 coding DNA: TGTGCCAGCTCACCCCAGGGTATCAATCAGCCCCAGCATTTT.

The chain has TRBV27 and TRBJ2-7; D not certain. Germline CDR1 reads MNHEY; CDR2 reads SMNVEV (reference sequence). Trimming stripped 6 bases from V and 5 bases from J, with 8 bases between. The CDR3 length is 11 residues. CDR3 DNA: TGTGCCAGCAGCTGGGCCCACGAGCAGTACTTC. It codes for CASSWAHEQYF.

The chain is built from TRBV7-9 and TRBJ1-1; D remains unclear. The CDR3 covers 14 residues. CDR1 and CDR2 from the germline V gene are SEHNR and FQNEAQ (reference sequence). Trimming cost V 1 base and J 8 bases, with 14 bases left between them. The CDR3 nucleotides are TGTGCCAGCAGCTTAGGGGGATCCGCCGTGGAAGCTTTCTTT. It encodes CASSLGGSAVEAFF.

This chain connects TRBV10-1 to TRBJ2-1; TRBD2 might be the D (5 bases). The V end was cut by 4 bases, the J end by 2 bases, with 6 bases between. The germline V gene encodes CDR1 WNHNN and CDR2 SYGVQD (reference sequence). This CDR3 contains 13 residues. The CDR3 region is CASSAGAYNEQFF. Written as DNA, the CDR3 is TGCGCCAGCAGTGCCGGGGCCTACAATGAGCAGTTCTTC.

The chain uses TRBV7-2 and TRBJ1-5; TRBD1 agrees at 9 bases. Germline V gene lookup returns CDR1 SGHTA and CDR2 FQGNSA. The V and J ends lost 0 bases and 2 bases, in that order; junction bases with no gene match: 14. This CDR3 spans 20 amino acids. The CDR3 loop is CASSLALRKKQGAGNQPQHF. CDR3 DNA: TGTGCCAGCAGCTTAGCGCTAAGAAAAAAACAGGGGGCGGGCAATCAGCCCCAGCATTTT.

The chain has TRBV2 and TRBJ1-1, with D unclear. This CDR3 is 14 amino acids long. Deletions cut 0 bases from V and 4 bases from J, with 9 bases between. From germline, CDR1 is SNHLY and CDR2 FYNNEI. For the CDR3, the DNA is TGTGCCAGCAGTGAAGCGATACAGATCACTGAAGCTTTCTTT. This encodes CASSEAIQITEAFF.

The chain uses TRBV18 and TRBJ2-1; the match to TRBD1 covers 7 bases. With V trimmed by 2 bases and J by 5 bases, 9 bases remained unmatched. Germline V gene data show CDR1 as KGHSH and CDR2 as LQKENI. The length of the CDR3 is 16 residues. The CDR3 DNA is TGTGCCAGCTCACCAACCGGGACAGAAAACGACAATGAGCAGTTCTTC. Protein product: CASSPTGTENDNEQFF.

The chain joins TRBV7-2 to TRBJ2-7, with D possibly being TRBD1 (5 bases). Per the germline V gene, CDR1 is SGHTA and CDR2 is FQGNSA. The V and J ends lost 5 bases and 3 bases respectively, with 17 bases between them. CDR3 length: 15 residues. This chain's CDR3 is CASSLTTGTLYEQYF. CDR3 sequence (DNA): TGTGCCAGCAGCCTGACAACAGGAACCCTCTACGAGCAGTACTTC. Using reference TRBV7-2 and TRBJ2-7 for the parts outside the CDR3, the full variable domain is GAGVSQSPSNKVTEKGKDVELRCDPISGHTALYWYRQSLGQGLEFLIYFQGNSAPDKSGLPSDRFSAERTGGSVSTLTIQRTQQEDSAVYLCASSLTTGTLYEQYFGPGTRLTVT.